This TCR beta chain was sequenced during a study of cytomegalovirus exposure and HLA in healthy donors. The CDR3 totals 15 residues. Trimming cost V 0 bases and J 6 bases; bases outside gene matches: 3. The germline V gene encodes CDR1 SGDLS and CDR2 YYNGEE. Produced via immunoSEQ multiplex PCR; TCRdb's table is partial and in-frame only. The data contain 300,000 to 450,000 clones, 86% of them seen just once; the ten biggest clones take up 0.83%. The sequenced sample was PBMCs. V usage is TRBV9 and J usage is TRBJ2-1; 10 bases fit TRBD2. The clonotype was recovered from a woman aged 18-35 years in good health and CMV-seronegative. This CDR3 reads CASSVAAGGLNEQFF. CDR3 nucleotides: TGTGCCAGCAGCGTAGCAGCGGGGGGGCTCAATGAGCAGTTCTTC.